The clone carrying this T cell receptor (beta chain) was counted between two and nine times. Time point reported: persistent/refractory GD, antithyroid drugs over 5 years with positive TRAb. PBMC RNA served as the TCR library source. iRepertoire HTBI primers and Arm-PCR of CDR3 regions built TCR beta libraries. MiXCR was run by TCRdb on the multiplex PCR reads, yielding one entry per CDR3 protein. The sample lists around 340,000 distinct CDR3 sequences, about 19% occurring once. Trimming cost V 3 bases and J 9 bases, with 12 bases left between them. Germline V gene data show CDR1 as GTSNPN and CDR2 as SVGIG (reference sequence). The length of the CDR3 is 11 residues. This entry is derived from a study of regulatory T cells in long-lasting Graves disease.

The sequence derives from a female donor with Graves disease. V is TRBV30 and J is TRBJ2-7; D ambiguous. Specimen: peripheral blood mononuclear cells (PBMCs), collected when the disease was refractory, from a patient treated with antithyroid drugs. CDR3 in DNA: TGTGCCTGGAGGGCCCTATCCGGGCAGTACTTC. Protein sequence: CAWRALSGQYF.